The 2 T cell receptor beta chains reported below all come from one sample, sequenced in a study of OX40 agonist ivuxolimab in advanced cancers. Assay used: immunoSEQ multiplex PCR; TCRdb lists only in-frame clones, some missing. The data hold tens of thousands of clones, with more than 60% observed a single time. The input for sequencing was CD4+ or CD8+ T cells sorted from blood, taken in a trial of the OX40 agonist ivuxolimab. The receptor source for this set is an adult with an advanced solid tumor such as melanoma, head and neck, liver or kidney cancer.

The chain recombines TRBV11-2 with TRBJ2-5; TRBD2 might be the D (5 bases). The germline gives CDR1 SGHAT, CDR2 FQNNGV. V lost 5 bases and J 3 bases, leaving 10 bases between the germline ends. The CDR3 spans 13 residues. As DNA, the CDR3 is TGTGCCAGCAGCCTCCGGGGTGAAGAGACCCAGTACTTC. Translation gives CASSLRGEETQYF.

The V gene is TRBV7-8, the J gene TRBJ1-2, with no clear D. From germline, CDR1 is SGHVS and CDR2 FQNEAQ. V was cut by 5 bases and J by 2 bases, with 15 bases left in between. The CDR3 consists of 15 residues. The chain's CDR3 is CASSPSGRTNYGYTF. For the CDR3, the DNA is TGTGCCAGCAGCCCTAGCGGACGGACCAACTATGGCTACACCTTC. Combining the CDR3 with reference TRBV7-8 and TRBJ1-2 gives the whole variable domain GAGVSQSPRYKVAKRGQDVALRCDPISGHVSLFWYQQALGQGPEFLTYFQNEAQLDKSGLPSDRFFAERPEGSVSTLKIQRTQQEDSAVYLCASSPSGRTNYGYTFGSGTRLTVV.